This is a list of T cell receptor beta chains from one sample in a study of blood T cell repertoires in COVID-19. Using immunoSEQ multiplex PCR, the repertoire was profiled, and TCRdb retains in-frame clones only, with some absent. The sample has 45,000 to 60,000 clones; approximately 90% are singletons. The sample consisted of peripheral blood. The source of these receptors is a middle-aged man with acute or convalescent COVID-19. CDR3s include the opening cysteine and the closing phenylalanine or tryptophan. A D gene is named only where the DNA matches it firmly. The listing skips clone size in some rows; elsewhere it reads once, few, many or a size class.

NA TRBJ1-1 NA TRBV27 TGTGCCAGCAGTTTGTCGACAGTGAGCGTGAACACTGAAGCTTTCTTT CASSLSTVSVNTEAFF
TRBD1 TRBJ1-2 NA TRBV6-5 TGTGCCAGCAGAGACAGGGAGAGCTATGGCTACACCTTC CASRDRESYGYTF
NA TRBJ1-5 NA TRBV19 TGTGCCAGTAGTTATCAGGGAGGAAATCAGCCCCAGCATTTT CASSYQGGNQPQHF
TRBD1 TRBJ2-7 NA TRBV6-5 TGTGCCAGCAGCACCGGGACAGGGTACGAGCAGTACTTC CASSTGTGYEQYF
NA TRBJ2-5 NA TRBV10-1 TGCGCCAGCAGTGAGTCTCCTACTAGTCTTGGAGAGACCCAGTACTTC CASSESPTSLGETQYF
NA TRBJ1-2 once TRBV12-3/TRBV12-4 TGTGCCAGCAGTTTAAAAACAGCATATGGCTACACCTTC CASSLKTAYGYTF
TRBD1 TRBJ2-7 once TRBV7-8 TGTGCCAGCAGCTTATTTGACAGGGGGTTTACAAACGAGCAGTACTTC CASSLFDRGFTNEQYF
NA TRBJ1-3 NA TRBV6-5 TGTGCCAGCAGATCTAACAGGGCTAGAAACACCATATATTTT CASRSNRARNTIYF
NA TRBJ1-3 NA TRBV19 TGTGCCAGTAGTATGTCGGGAACTGGAAACACCATATATTTT CASSMSGTGNTIYF
TRBD1 TRBJ1-5 NA TRBV29-1 TGCAGCGTTAATACCGGGACAGGGACTCAGCCCCAGCATTTT CSVNTGTGTQPQHF
TRBD2 TRBJ2-1 NA TRBV7-3 TGTGCCAGCAGCTTAACAGCGGACTACGGACTAGGGAGCAATGAGCAGTTCTTC CASSLTADYGLGSNEQFF
TRBD1 TRBJ1-2 NA TRBV23-1 TGCGCCAGCACCACGGGTCGACAGGGGGCGGAATTATTCTATGGCTACACCTTC CASTTGRQGAELFYGYTF
TRBD2 TRBJ2-1 once TRBV6-1 TGTGCCAGCAGTGTGAGGACTAGCGGGGGGGCCTACAATGAGCAGTTCTTC CASSVRTSGGAYNEQFF
TRBD1 TRBJ1-2 NA TRBV2 TGTGCCAGCAGTGAAGGGGGGACAGCCGCCGTGCTTACCTTC CASSEGGTAAVLTF
TRBD1 TRBJ2-7 NA TRBV7-2 TGTGCCAGCAGCTTAGGACAGGGTCTGGAGCAGTACTTC CASSLGQGLEQYF
NA TRBJ2-2 NA TRBV18 TGTGCCAGCTCACCAACACTAATCTTGAACACCGGGGAGCTGTTTTTT CASSPTLILNTGELFF
NA TRBJ1-2 once TRBV7-9 TGTGCCACCTCAGACACCAGGGGCGCGGTAAACTATGGCTACACCTTC CATSDTRGAVNYGYTF
TRBD1 TRBJ1-1 NA TRBV5-1 TGCGCCAGCAGCTCGGGACAGGGGGGCACTGAAGCTTTCTTT CASSSGQGGTEAFF
NA TRBJ2-7 NA TRBV28 TGTGCCAGCAGTTTATGGGACACCCGACCCTACGAGCAGTACTTC CASSLWDTRPYEQYF
TRBD1 TRBJ1-2 NA TRBV5-1 TGCGCCAGCAGCCCTTACGGACAGGGCGGTTTTGGCTACACCTTC CASSPYGQGGFGYTF
TRBD1 TRBJ1-1 NA TRBV6-5 TGTGCCAGTTGCCGGGACAGGGGGCGAACTGAAGCTTTCTTT CASCRDRGRTEAFF
TRBD1 TRBJ1-3 NA TRBV4-2 TGTGCCAGCAGCCAACCCGGACAGGGGAAAGGAAACACCATATATTTT CASSQPGQGKGNTIYF
TRBD2 TRBJ2-7 NA TRBV6-5 TGTGCCAGCAGTTGGAGCGGGGGGACCTCCTACGAGCAGTACTTC CASSWSGGTSYEQYF
NA TRBJ1-2 NA TRBV10-3 TGTGCCATCAGTGAGCAAGGGGCCGGGCCCGGGGGCTACACCTTC CAISEQGAGPGGYTF